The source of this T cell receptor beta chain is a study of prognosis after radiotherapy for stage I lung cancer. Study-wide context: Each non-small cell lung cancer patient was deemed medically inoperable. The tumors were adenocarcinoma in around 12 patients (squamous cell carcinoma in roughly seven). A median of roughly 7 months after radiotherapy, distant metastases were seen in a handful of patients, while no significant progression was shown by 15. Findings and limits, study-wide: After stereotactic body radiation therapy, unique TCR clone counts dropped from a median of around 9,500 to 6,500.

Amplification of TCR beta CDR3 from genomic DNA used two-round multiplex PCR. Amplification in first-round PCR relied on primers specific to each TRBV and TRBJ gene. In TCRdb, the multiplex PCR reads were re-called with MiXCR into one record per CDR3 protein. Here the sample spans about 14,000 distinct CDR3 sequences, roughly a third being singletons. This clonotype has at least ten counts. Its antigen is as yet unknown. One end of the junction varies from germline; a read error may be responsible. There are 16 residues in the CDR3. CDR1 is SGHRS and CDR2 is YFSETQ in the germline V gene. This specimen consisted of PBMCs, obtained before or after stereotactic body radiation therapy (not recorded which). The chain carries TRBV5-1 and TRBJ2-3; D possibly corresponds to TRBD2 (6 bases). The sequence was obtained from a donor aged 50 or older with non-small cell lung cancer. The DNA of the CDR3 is TGCGCCAACAGCTTGGTAGGGAGGAGGTCCACAGATACGCAGTATTTT. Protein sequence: CANSLVGRRSTDTQYF.